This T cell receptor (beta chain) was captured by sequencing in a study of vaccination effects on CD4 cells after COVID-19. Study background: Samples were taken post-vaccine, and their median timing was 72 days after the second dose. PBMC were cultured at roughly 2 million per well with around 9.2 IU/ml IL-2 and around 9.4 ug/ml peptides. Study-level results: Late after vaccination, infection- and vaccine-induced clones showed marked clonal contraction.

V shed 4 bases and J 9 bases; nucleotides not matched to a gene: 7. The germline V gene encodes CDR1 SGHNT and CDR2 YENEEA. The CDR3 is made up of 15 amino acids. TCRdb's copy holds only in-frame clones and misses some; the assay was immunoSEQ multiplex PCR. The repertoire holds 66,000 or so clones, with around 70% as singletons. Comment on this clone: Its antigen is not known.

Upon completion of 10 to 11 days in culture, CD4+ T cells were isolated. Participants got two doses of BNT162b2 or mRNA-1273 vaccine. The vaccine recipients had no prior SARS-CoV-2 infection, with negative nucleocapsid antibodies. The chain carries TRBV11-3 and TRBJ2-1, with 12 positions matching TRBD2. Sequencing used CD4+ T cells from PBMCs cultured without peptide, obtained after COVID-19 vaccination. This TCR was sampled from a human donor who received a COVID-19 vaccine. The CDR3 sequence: CASSSTSGGTSEQFF. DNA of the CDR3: TGTGCCAGCAGCTCGACTAGCGGGGGAACGAGTGAGCAGTTCTTC.